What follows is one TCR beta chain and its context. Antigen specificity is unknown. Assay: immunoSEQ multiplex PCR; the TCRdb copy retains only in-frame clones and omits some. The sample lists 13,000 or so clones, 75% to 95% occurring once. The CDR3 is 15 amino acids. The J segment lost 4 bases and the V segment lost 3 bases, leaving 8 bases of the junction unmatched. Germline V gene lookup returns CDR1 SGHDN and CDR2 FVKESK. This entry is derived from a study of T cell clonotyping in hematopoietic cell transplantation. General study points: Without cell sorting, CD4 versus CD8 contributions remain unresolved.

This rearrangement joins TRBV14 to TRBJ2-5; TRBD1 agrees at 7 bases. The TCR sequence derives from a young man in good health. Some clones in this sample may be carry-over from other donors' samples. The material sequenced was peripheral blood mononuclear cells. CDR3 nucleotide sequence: TGTGCCAGCAGCCAGTGGGGACAGTCCGGAGAGACCCAGTACTTC. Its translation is CASSQWGQSGETQYF.